Each of the 2 T cell receptor beta chains below was sequenced from the same sample in a study of response to subunit inactivated influenza vaccine. TCRdb used MiXCR to reprocess the RT-PCR reads, holding one entry per CDR3 protein. The table lists 500,000 to 550,000 distinct CDR3 sequences, 20% to 25% of them singletons. In addition, the sample was reused for a study of T cells expressing NK-cell markers. In that study: UMIs were included in TCR beta cDNA generated by 5'RACE template switching.

Sequences were derived from CD4+ T cells sorted from PBMCs, sampled about 11 days after vaccination. These receptors all stem from a man between 50 and 59 years old who received an inactivated influenza vaccine.

This clonotype was observed at least ten times. The chain carries TRBV10-3 and TRBJ2-1; D ambiguous. The CDR3 length is 15 residues. The V gene lost 2 bases and the J gene lost 7 bases, with 15 bases spanning the gap. Looked up from germline, CDR1 is ENHRY and CDR2 is SYGVKD. CDR3 in DNA: TGTGCCATCAGTGAGGGCCCCAACTCATTAAATGAGCAGTTCTTC. It translates to CAISEGPNSLNEQFF.

Worth noting for this clonotype: Compared with germline, one end of the junction differs, possibly owing to a read error. The CDR3 region is CASRVDSYTGELFF. Here the CDR3 DNA reads TGTGCCAGCAGGGTAGACAGCTACACCGGGGAGCTGTTTTTT. The chain combines TRBV9 with TRBJ2-2; the D gene is possibly TRBD1 (5 bases). The CDR3 runs to 14 residues. Germline CDR1 SGDLS, CDR2 YYNGEE. Looking up the rest from reference TRBV9 and TRBJ2-2 gives the full variable domain: DSGVTQTPKHLITATGQRVTLRCSPRSGDLSVYWYQQSLDQGLQFLIQYYNGEERAKGNILERFSAQQFPDLHSELNLSSLELGDSALYFCASRVDSYTGELFFGEGSRLTVL.